The 17 T cell receptor beta chains presented below share a single source sample, sequenced in a study of tumor-infiltrating lymphocytes in primary liver carcinoma. The authors made TCR beta cDNA from 500 to 600 ng total RNA with a constant-region primer. Amplification in three nested multiplex PCR rounds with slightly modified ARM-PCR gave rise to TCR beta libraries. TRBV1-TRBV30 forward and Cbeta reverse primers drove the first two roughly 10-cycle rounds. TCRdb reprocessed the multiplex PCR reads with MiXCR, giving one entry per CDR3 protein. The table shows 35,000 to 40,000 distinct CDR3 sequences, with roughly 75% occurring only once. For each extraction, RNA and DNA were obtained together from 20-30 mg of unsorted bulk tissue. Sequencing used tumor-adjacent normal liver tissue. The receptors were gathered from a man aged 35 to 55 with primary liver carcinoma and hepatitis B virus infection.

This clonotype appeared once. V and J are TRBV5-4 and TRBJ2-7; TRBD1 is a possible D gene (6 bases). CDR1 and CDR2 (germline): SGHNT, YYREEE (reference sequence). The CDR3 extends over 14 amino acids. The chain's CDR3 is CANSLKGEPYEQYF. In nucleotides, the CDR3 is TGTGCTAACAGCTTGAAGGGGGAGCCCTACGAGCAGTACTTC.

As to this clonotype: One junction end does not reproduce the germline sequence, and a read error may be involved. The rearrangement joins TRBV12-3 or TRBV12-4 to TRBJ1-4; possibly TRBD1 for D (5 bases). This CDR3 has 15 residues. The CDR3 DNA sequence: TGTGCCAGCAGTTCTTGTGGGGCAGCTAATGGAAAACTGTTTTTT. This sequence encodes CASSSCGAANGKLFF.

This clonotype was seen a few times. The CDR3 ends on some other residue instead of the conserved phenylalanine or tryptophan, so this is likely a read error. This sequence joins TRBV7-8 and TRBJ2-1; no reliable D call. The germline V gene encodes CDR1 SGHVS and CDR2 FQNEAQ. The CDR3 extends over 12 amino acids. Here the CDR3 reads CASGFSHNEQFL. The CDR3 DNA reads as TGTGCCAGCGGCTTTAGTCACAATGAGCAGTTCCTC.

About this clonotype itself: Sequence at one end of the junction differs from germline and may be a read error. The J gene is TRBJ2-1, the V gene TRBV6-1; 10 bases map to TRBD2. Germline CDR1 reads MNHNS; CDR2 reads SASEGT. The CDR3 is made up of 15 amino acids. The DNA of the CDR3 is TGTGCCACCAGTGAATCTAGCGGGAGTTACAATGGGCAGTTCTTC. Amino acids: CATSESSGSYNGQFF.

To note about this clonotype: The junction shows a germline mismatch at one end, possibly a read error. The gene calls are TRBV6-1 and TRBJ2-4; 7 bases fit TRBD1. Germline CDR1 MNHNS, CDR2 SASEGT. The CDR3 runs 16 residues. CDR3 region: CASSATGVFGKNILYF. For the CDR3, the DNA is TGTGCCAGCAGTGCCACAGGGGTGTTCGGCAAAAACATTCTGTACTTC.

Details on this clonotype: No conserved phenylalanine or tryptophan is present at the end of the CDR3, so a read error is the likely explanation. The chain recombines TRBV29-1 with TRBJ2-5; 9 positions agree with TRBD1. Germline V CDR1 and CDR2: SQVTM, ANQGSEA. CDR3 size: 15 residues. V shed 1 base and J 4 bases; nucleotides not matched to a gene: 7. The CDR3 region is CSVEANRGRAETQYS. CDR3 nucleotide sequence: TGCAGCGTTGAAGCGAACAGGGGGCGAGCAGAGACCCAGTACTCT.

This clonotype was observed once. The rearrangement links TRBV4-1 to TRBJ1-1; D unclear. CDR1 and CDR2 (germline): MGHRA, YSYEKL. The CDR3 contains 15 residues. CDR3 loop: CISSQYSEQNTEAFF. The CDR3 bases are TGCATCAGCAGCCAATACAGCGAACAGAACACTGAAGCTTTCTTT.

This clonotype was seen more than once but under ten times. At one end the junction does not follow the germline gene, possibly because of a read error. This chain links TRBV7-9 with TRBJ2-7; D gene uncertain. Germline assignment: CDR1 SEHNR and CDR2 FQNEAQ (reference sequence). CDR3 length equals 13 residues. CDR3 loop: CASSSENSYDQYF. CDR3 nucleotides: TGTGCCAGCAGTTCTGAGAACTCCTACGATCAGTACTTC.

Points on this clonotype: A junction end diverges from the germline sequence, so it may reflect a read error. The chain is built from TRBV29-1 and TRBJ2-3; 7 nucleotides align to TRBD2. Germline CDR1 reads SQVTM; CDR2 reads ANQGSEA. There are 13 residues in the CDR3. DNA for the CDR3: TGCAGCGTTGGCGCGGGAGTGTACAATACGCAGTATTTC. The encoded protein is CSVGAGVYNTQYF.

Remarks on this clonotype: Germline and junction disagree at one end, which may indicate a read error. V and J are TRBV12-5 and TRBJ2-7; the D call may be TRBD1 or TRBD2 (5 bases each). Germline CDR1 reads LGHNT; CDR2 reads FRNRAP. This CDR3 contains 13 residues. The chain's CDR3 is CDSEGTGFYEQYF. DNA for the CDR3: TGTGACAGTGAGGGGACCGGTTTCTACGAGCAATACTTC.

Concerning this clonotype itself: At one end, the junction sequence differs from germline, possibly due to a read error. The rearrangement uses TRBV11-2 and TRBJ2-3; D not resolved. The germline V gene has CDR1 SGHAT and CDR2 FQNNGV. This CDR3 is built from 13 residues. CDR3 region: CASSSIAADTQYF. CDR3 in DNA: TGTGCCAGCAGCTCTATCGCGGCGGATACGCAATATTTT.

With respect to this clonotype: A much larger clonotype is one base distant, so this may be a read error. This chain connects TRBV28 to TRBJ2-7, with D perhaps TRBD2 (5 bases). Germline assignment: CDR1 MDHEN and CDR2 SYDVKM. CDR3 length: 13 residues. In DNA form, the CDR3 reads TGTGCCAGCAGGGAGCTAGCCGCCTACGAGCAGCACTTC. Translating it yields CASRELAAYEQHF.

This clonotype was recorded only once. CDR3 nucleotides: TGTGCCAGCAGCTTTGGGCTAGCGGGAGTCAGCTCCTACAATGGGAAGTTCTTC. Translated: CASSFGLAGVSSYNGKFF. The V gene is TRBV5-6, the J gene TRBJ2-1; 10 nucleotides align to TRBD2. The germline V gene encodes CDR1 SGHDT and CDR2 YYEEEE. This CDR3 is built from 18 residues. The junction had 22 bases not matched to a gene; V was cut back by 2 bases and J by 14 bases.

With respect to this clonotype: Because the CDR3 is missing its conserved closing phenylalanine or tryptophan, this is likely a read error. The chain recombines TRBV6-4 with TRBJ2-3; the D is unclear. Germline loops: CDR1 MRHNA, CDR2 SNTAGT. The CDR3 is 13 residues long. V lost 4 bases, J lost 1 base, and 6 bases lay in between. The CDR3 protein is CASSAVGTDTQYS. Here the CDR3 DNA reads TGTGCCAGCAGTGCGGTAGGCACAGATACGCAGTATTCT.

This clonotype was seen many times. This chain links TRBV5-4 with TRBJ1-2; D may be TRBD1 (5 bases). Germline V gene lookup returns CDR1 SGHNT and CDR2 YYREEE (reference sequence). This CDR3 region has 15 residues. Trimming shortened V by 3 bases and J by 6 bases, and 18 bases separated the two germline ends. The CDR3 nucleotides are TGTGCCAGCAGCTCCGCTCGGGGGAGGGAGGATGGCTACACCTTC. Translating it yields CASSSARGREDGYTF.

This clonotype is medium-sized. This chain uses TRBV4-1 with TRBJ2-3; 15 bases line up with TRBD2. V shed 1 base, J shed 4 bases, and the junction held 6 bases outside the gene matches. Germline V CDR1 and CDR2: MGHRA, YSYEKL. The CDR3 runs 18 residues. As DNA, the CDR3 is TGCGCCAGCAGCCAAGGGGGGGGACTAGCGGGAGGACCAGATACGCAGTATTTT. It yields the protein CASSQGGGLAGGPDTQYF.

This clonotype was observed a handful of times. The chain has TRBV7-9 and TRBJ2-1; D is unresolved. Germline V gene data show CDR1 as SEHNR and CDR2 as FQNEAQ (reference sequence). The CDR3 is 15 amino acids. CDR3 coding DNA: TGTTACAGCAGTGACGGTTTATCCGAAAACAATGAGCAGTTCTTC. Translated: CYSSDGLSENNEQFF.